This paragraph reports one TCR beta chain. Its antigen is still unknown. This same CDR3 is encoded by further DNA sequences in the sample. V trimming: 6 bases; J trimming: 2 bases; junction bases outside the gene matches: 1. This CDR3 has 12 residues. Looked up from germline, CDR1 is ENHRY and CDR2 is SYGVKD. This entry belongs to a study of shared clonotypes between healthy human individuals. Findings and caveats of the study: A reduction in generation probabilities was seen for non-shared clonotypes relative to those shared by all four donors. Memory subsets generally showed lower estimated richness than naive subsets.

The authors ran the assay at deep level. Several immunoSEQ plates held equal portions of the genomic DNA taken from each subset. Here immunoSEQ multiplex PCR was the method, and the copy in TCRdb shows in-frame clones only, minus some. The table records roughly 2.2 million clones, just under 95% of them present only once. The sample taken for sequencing was naive CD4+ T cells from PBMCs. As to subset: CD45RA+ positively selected. This receptor was taken from a man aged 18 to 30 in good health. Some clones in this sample may be carry-over from other donors' samples. The V call is TRBV10-3, the J call TRBJ2-7; 7 nucleotides agree with TRBD2. The CDR3 loop is CAISGTTYEQYF. DNA for the CDR3: TGTGCCATCAGCGGGACTACCTACGAGCAGTACTTC.